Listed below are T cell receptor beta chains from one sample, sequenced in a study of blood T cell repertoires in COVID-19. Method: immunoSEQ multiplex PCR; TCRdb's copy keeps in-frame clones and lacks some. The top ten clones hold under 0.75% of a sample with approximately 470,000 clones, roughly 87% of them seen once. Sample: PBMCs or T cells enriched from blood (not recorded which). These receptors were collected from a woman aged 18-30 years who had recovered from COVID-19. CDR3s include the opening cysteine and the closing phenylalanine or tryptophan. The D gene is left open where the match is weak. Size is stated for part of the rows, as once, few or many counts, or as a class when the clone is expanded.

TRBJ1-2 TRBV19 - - CASSPRGGDGYTF TGTGCCAGTTCCCCGAGGGGGGGGGATGGCTACACCTTC
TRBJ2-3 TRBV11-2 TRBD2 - CASTLSGDTDTQYF TGTGCCAGCACCTTAAGCGGGGACACAGATACGCAGTATTTT
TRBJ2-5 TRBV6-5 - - CASPRDNGETQYF TGTGCCAGCCCCCGCGACAATGGAGAGACCCAGTACTTC
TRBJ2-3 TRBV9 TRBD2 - CASSVELAGGPDTQYF TGTGCCAGCAGCGTAGAGCTAGCGGGGGGACCAGATACGCAGTATTTT
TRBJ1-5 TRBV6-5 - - CASSYSRADNQPQHF TGTGCCAGCAGTTACTCGAGGGCAGACAATCAGCCCCAGCATTTT
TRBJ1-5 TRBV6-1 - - CASSESVGAQDQPQHF TGTGCCAGCAGTGAATCTGTGGGGGCCCAGGATCAGCCCCAGCATTTT
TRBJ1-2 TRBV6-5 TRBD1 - CASSLHPTGVYGYTF TGTGCCAGCAGTCTACACCCGACAGGGGTGTATGGCTACACCTTC
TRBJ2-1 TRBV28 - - CASTGLDGSNEQFF TGTGCCAGCACCGGCCTAGACGGGTCCAATGAGCAGTTCTTC
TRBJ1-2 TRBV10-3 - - CAISEGPGSYGYTF TGTGCCATCAGTGAGGGGCCAGGCTCTTATGGCTACACCTTC
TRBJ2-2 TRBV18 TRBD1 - CASSPSYGTGVPLELFF TGTGCCAGCTCACCAAGTTACGGGACAGGGGTCCCATTGGAGCTGTTTTTT
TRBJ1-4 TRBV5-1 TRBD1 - CASSLRQGSNEKLFF TGCGCCAGCAGCTTACGACAGGGGTCGAATGAAAAACTGTTTTTT
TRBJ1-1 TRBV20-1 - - CSASDTVTEAFF TGCAGTGCTAGTGATACGGTCACTGAAGCTTTCTTT
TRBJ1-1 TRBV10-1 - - CASSEDSLNTEAFF TGCGCCAGCAGTGAGGACAGCCTGAACACTGAAGCTTTCTTT
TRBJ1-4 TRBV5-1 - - CASSLGSINEKLFF TGCGCCAGCAGCTTAGGGAGTATTAATGAAAAACTGTTTTTT
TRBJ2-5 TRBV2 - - CASNRVQETQYF TGTGCCAGCAATCGAGTCCAAGAGACCCAGTACTTC
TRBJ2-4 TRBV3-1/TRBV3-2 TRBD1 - CASSRQGAKNIQYF TGTGCCAGCAGCCGACAGGGGGCCAAAAACATTCAGTACTTC
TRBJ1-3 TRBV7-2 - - CASSLGAPGNTIYF TGTGCCAGCAGCTTGGGGGCGCCTGGAAACACCATATATTTT
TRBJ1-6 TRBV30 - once CAWSRGDNSPLHF TGTGCCTGGTCCAGGGGAGACAATTCACCCCTCCACTTT
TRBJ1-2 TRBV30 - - CAWSVGGASPGIYGYTF TGTGCCTGGAGTGTGGGAGGGGCATCCCCCGGGATATATGGCTACACCTTC